This record concerns one T cell receptor (beta chain) sequence. Antigen unknown. This specimen belongs to a study of radiation and T cells in renal cell carcinoma. Study-level background: Nephrectomy followed 15 Gy stereotactic body radiation by 4 weeks.

Generated by immunoSEQ multiplex PCR, the TCRdb table keeps only in-frame clones and is missing some. The sample has under 65,000 clones, about three quarters seen once. Time point: baseline pretreatment blood. Indicated treatment: 15 Gy SBRT to primary tumor, nephrectomy 4 weeks later. Radiation-treated patients gave blood at baseline, week 2 and week 4. Clear cell pathology was present in this patient's renal cell carcinoma. Germline loops: CDR1 SGHVS, CDR2 FQNEAQ. V dropped 7 bases and J dropped 2; count of bases not matched to a gene: 11. This CDR3 is 16 amino acids long. Study-wide points: Top tumor clonotypes rose in blood 2 weeks post-radiation, then contracted.

Source: blood, taken from a patient whose treatment included radiotherapy and nephrectomy. The TCR originated in a man aged 55-75 years with renal cell carcinoma. The rearrangement uses TRBV7-8 and TRBJ2-3, with 8 bases lining up with TRBD1. CDR3 nucleotides: TGTGCCAGCACCTTCCTGGGGACAGGTTTCACAGATACGCAGTATTTT. Protein sequence: CASTFLGTGFTDTQYF.